These T cell receptor beta chains were read from a single sample in a study of OX40 agonist ivuxolimab in advanced cancers. Libraries were prepared by immunoSEQ multiplex PCR; TCRdb keeps only in-frame clonotypes and omits some of them. The data hold tens of thousands of clones, with more than 70% observed a single time. The sequencing here drew on CD4+ or CD8+ T cells sorted from blood, taken in a trial of the OX40 agonist ivuxolimab. The source of these receptors is an adult with an advanced solid tumor such as melanoma, head and neck, liver or kidney cancer. CDR3s include the opening cysteine and the closing phenylalanine or tryptophan. A D gene is named only where the DNA matches it firmly. Clone size, where shown, is once, few, many, or a class for clones that have expanded.

V gene	CDR3 length	D gene	clone size	J gene	CDR3 protein	CDR3 DNA
TRBV4-1	15	TRBD2	-	TRBJ2-7	CASSRTSGMAYEQYF	TGCGCCAGCAGCCGAACTAGCGGGATGGCTTACGAGCAGTACTTC
TRBV11-2	15	-	-	TRBJ2-1	CASSLLGGAYNEQFF	TGTGCCAGCAGCTTACTGGGGGGAGCCTACAATGAGCAGTTCTTC
TRBV19	13	-	once	TRBJ2-1	CASSIHGYNEQFF	TGTGCCAGTAGTATACACGGATACAATGAGCAGTTCTTC
TRBV12-5	16	TRBD1	-	TRBJ2-2	CASGAAGTGNTGELFF	TGTGCTAGTGGAGCCGCCGGGACAGGTAACACCGGGGAGCTGTTTTTT
TRBV15	16	-	-	TRBJ2-3	CATSRDMGPNTDTQYF	TGTGCCACCAGCAGAGATATGGGCCCTAACACAGATACGCAGTATTTT
TRBV29-1	13	-	-	TRBJ2-2	CSAGTPNTGELFF	TGCAGCGCCGGGACGCCGAACACCGGGGAGCTGTTTTTT
TRBV7-2	12	-	-	TRBJ2-7	CASSLVTYEQYF	TGTGCCAGCAGCTTGGTGACCTACGAGCAGTACTTC
TRBV29-1	18	-	-	TRBJ2-1	CSVEDGPAAPSSYNEQFF	TGCAGCGTTGAAGATGGTCCCGCAGCGCCGAGCTCCTACAATGAGCAGTTCTTC
TRBV6-6	10	-	-	TRBJ2-7	CASSPYEQYF	TGTGCCAGCAGTCCCTACGAGCAGTACTTC
TRBV5-5	18	-	-	TRBJ2-1	CASSFREGPGRNINEQFF	TGTGCCAGCAGCTTCCGGGAAGGTCCGGGACGGAATATCAATGAGCAGTTCTTC
TRBV14	13	-	-	TRBJ2-3	CASSPWRTDTQYF	TGTGCCAGCAGTCCTTGGCGCACAGATACGCAGTATTTT
TRBV10-3	15	TRBD2	-	TRBJ2-7	CAISDEAGEVYEQYF	TGTGCCATCAGTGACGAAGCGGGAGAAGTCTACGAGCAGTACTTC
TRBV15	13	-	-	TRBJ2-7	CATTQRGGYEQYF	TGTGCCACCACCCAGAGGGGGGGCTACGAGCAGTACTTC
TRBV4-1	14	TRBD2	-	TRBJ2-7	CASSQGLAETEQYF	TGCGCCAGCAGCCAAGGACTAGCGGAGACCGAGCAGTACTTC
TRBV4-2	14	TRBD2	-	TRBJ2-1	CASSPTGGRDEQFF	TGTGCCAGCAGCCCTACGGGCGGGAGGGATGAGCAGTTCTTC
TRBV15	14	TRBD1	-	TRBJ2-5	CATTDPDREETQYF	TGTGCCACCACCGATCCGGACAGGGAAGAGACCCAGTACTTC
TRBV6-5	12	-	-	TRBJ2-7	CASSGFTYEQYF	TGTGCCAGCTCGGGCTTCACCTACGAGCAGTACTTC
TRBV10-1	13	-	-	TRBJ1-1	CASSETINTEAFF	TGCGCCAGCAGTGAGACAATTAACACTGAAGCTTTCTTT
TRBV19	16	-	-	TRBJ1-2	CASSRSDREFNYGYTF	TGTGCCAGTAGTAGATCGGACAGAGAGTTTAACTATGGCTACACCTTC
TRBV10-2	18	TRBD2	-	TRBJ2-3	CASSGLAGGGPSTDTQYF	TGCGCCAGCAGTGGGCTAGCGGGAGGGGGCCCTAGCACAGATACGCAGTATTTT
TRBV4-2	16	-	-	TRBJ2-7	CASSPLPGTTTYEQYF	TGTGCCAGCAGCCCGCTACCCGGGACAACAACCTACGAGCAGTACTTC
TRBV6-5	13	TRBD2	-	TRBJ2-7	CASRGTRPYEQYF	TGTGCCAGCAGAGGGACTAGACCCTACGAGCAGTACTTC
TRBV6-5	15	TRBD1	-	TRBJ2-2	CASSFSGTETGELFF	TGTGCCAGCAGTTTCTCCGGGACAGAGACCGGGGAGCTGTTTTTT
TRBV9	16	TRBD1	-	TRBJ2-7	CASSVAVGQDSYEQYF	TGTGCCAGCAGCGTAGCGGTGGGACAGGACTCCTACGAGCAGTACTTC
TRBV4-2	14	-	once	TRBJ2-1	CASSQAGQGNEQFF	TGTGCCAGCAGCCAAGCGGGCCAGGGAAATGAGCAGTTCTTC
TRBV7-8	13	-	-	TRBJ2-2	CASSPSNTGELFF	TGTGCCAGCAGCCCTAGTAACACCGGGGAGCTGTTTTTT
TRBV15	12	-	-	TRBJ2-3	CATSRDPDTQYF	TGTGCCACCAGCAGAGACCCAGATACGCAGTATTTT
TRBV29-1	17	TRBD1	-	TRBJ1-2	CSVYGGTGGKWNYGYTF	TGCAGCGTTTACGGCGGGACAGGGGGCAAGTGGAACTATGGCTACACCTTC
TRBV6-5	14	TRBD1	once	TRBJ1-1	CASSRQGTGTEAFF	TGTGCCAGCAGCCGACAGGGGACGGGCACTGAAGCTTTCTTT
TRBV4-1	16	TRBD2	once	TRBJ2-1	CASSQELMASGYEQFF	TGCGCCAGCAGCCAAGAGTTAATGGCTAGCGGGTATGAGCAGTTCTTC
TRBV6-1	17	-	-	TRBJ1-3	CASSEVFTPYSGNTIYF	TGTGCCAGCAGTGAAGTATTTACGCCATACTCTGGAAACACCATATATTTT
TRBV4-3	15	TRBD1	-	TRBJ2-2	CASSHGTGGTGELFF	TGCGCCAGCAGCCATGGGACAGGGGGCACCGGGGAGCTGTTTTTT
TRBV7-9	11	-	-	TRBJ2-2	CASSSTGELFF	TGTGCCAGCTCGAGCACCGGGGAGCTGTTTTTT
TRBV15	13	TRBD2	-	TRBJ2-7	CATSSGTNYEQYF	TGTGCCACCAGCAGCGGGACTAACTACGAGCAGTACTTC
TRBV7-6	16	-	-	TRBJ2-3	CASSLDSGQSTDTQYF	TGTGCCAGCAGCTTAGACAGCGGGCAAAGCACAGATACGCAGTATTTT
TRBV9	16	TRBD2	-	TRBJ2-7	CASGPTGLAGIYEQYF	TGTGCCAGCGGACCTACGGGACTAGCGGGAATATACGAGCAGTACTTC
TRBV5-4	16	TRBD2	-	TRBJ2-7	CASSFGRLAGVLEQYF	TGTGCCAGCAGCTTTGGGAGACTAGCGGGAGTGCTCGAGCAGTACTTC
TRBV4-2	18	TRBD2	-	TRBJ2-5	CASSQPGLAGGPGETQYF	TGTGCCAGCAGCCAACCCGGACTAGCGGGAGGGCCAGGCGAGACCCAGTACTTC
TRBV6-5	15	-	-	TRBJ2-7	CASSYGSPFPYEQYF	TGTGCCAGCAGTTACGGCAGCCCCTTCCCCTACGAGCAGTACTTC
TRBV2	16	TRBD2	few	TRBJ2-1	CASSELGAGGYNEQFF	TGTGCCAGCAGTGAACTAGGCGCGGGAGGCTACAATGAGCAGTTCTTC
TRBV11-2	14	-	-	TRBJ2-3	CASSLVPTTDTQYF	TGTGCCAGCAGCTTGGTCCCTACAACAGATACGCAGTATTTT